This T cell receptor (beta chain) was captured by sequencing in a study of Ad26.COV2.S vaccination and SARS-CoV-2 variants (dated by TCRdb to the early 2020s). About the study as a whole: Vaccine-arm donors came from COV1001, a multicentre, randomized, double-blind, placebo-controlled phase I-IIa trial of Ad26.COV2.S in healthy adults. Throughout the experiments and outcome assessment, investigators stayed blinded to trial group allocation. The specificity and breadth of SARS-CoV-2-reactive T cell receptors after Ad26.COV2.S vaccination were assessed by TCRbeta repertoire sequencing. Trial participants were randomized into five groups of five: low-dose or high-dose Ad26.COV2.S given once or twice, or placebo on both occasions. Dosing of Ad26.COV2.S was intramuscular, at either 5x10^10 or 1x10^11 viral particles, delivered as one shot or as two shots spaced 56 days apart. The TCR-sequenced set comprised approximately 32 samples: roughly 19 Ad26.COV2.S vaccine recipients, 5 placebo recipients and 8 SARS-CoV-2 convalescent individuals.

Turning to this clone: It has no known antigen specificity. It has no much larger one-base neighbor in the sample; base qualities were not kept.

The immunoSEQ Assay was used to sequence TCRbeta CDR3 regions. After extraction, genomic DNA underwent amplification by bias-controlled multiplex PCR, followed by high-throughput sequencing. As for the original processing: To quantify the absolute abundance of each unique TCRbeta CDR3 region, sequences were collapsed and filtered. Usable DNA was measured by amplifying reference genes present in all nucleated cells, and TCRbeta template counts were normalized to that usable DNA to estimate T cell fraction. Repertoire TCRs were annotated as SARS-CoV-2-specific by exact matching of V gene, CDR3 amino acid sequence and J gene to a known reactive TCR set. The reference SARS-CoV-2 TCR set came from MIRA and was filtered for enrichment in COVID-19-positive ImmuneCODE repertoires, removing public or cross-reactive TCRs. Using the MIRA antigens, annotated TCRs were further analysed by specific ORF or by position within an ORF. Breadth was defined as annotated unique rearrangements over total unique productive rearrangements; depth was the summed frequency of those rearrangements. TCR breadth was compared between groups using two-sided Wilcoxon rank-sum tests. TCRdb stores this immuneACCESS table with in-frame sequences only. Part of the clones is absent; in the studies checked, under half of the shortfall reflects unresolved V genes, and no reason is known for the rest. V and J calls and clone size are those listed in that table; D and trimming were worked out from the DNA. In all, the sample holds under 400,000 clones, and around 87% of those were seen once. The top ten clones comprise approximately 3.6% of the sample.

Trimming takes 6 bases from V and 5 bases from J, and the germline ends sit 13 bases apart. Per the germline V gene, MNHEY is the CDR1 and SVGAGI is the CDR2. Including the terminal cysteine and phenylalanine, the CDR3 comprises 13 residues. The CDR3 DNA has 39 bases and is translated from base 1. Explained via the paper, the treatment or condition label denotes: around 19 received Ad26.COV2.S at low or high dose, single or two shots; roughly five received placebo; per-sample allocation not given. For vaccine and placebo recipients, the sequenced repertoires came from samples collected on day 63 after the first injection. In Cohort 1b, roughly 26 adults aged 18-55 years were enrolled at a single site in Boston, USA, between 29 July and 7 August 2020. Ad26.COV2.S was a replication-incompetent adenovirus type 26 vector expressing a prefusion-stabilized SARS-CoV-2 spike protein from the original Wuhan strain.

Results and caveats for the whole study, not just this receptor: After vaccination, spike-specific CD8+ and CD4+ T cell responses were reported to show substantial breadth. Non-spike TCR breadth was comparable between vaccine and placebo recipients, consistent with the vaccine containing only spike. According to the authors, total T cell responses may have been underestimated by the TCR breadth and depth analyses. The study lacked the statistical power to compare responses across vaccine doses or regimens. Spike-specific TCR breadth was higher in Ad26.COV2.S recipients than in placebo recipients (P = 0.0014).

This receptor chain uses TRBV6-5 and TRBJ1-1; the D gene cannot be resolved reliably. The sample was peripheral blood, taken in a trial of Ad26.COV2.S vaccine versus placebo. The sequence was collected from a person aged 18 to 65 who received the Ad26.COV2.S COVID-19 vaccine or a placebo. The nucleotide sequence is TGTGCCAGCAGGGCATTGGACGGGACTGAAGCTTTCTTT. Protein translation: CASRALDGTEAFF.